A single sample is the source of the 17 T cell receptor beta chains below, sequenced in a study of cytomegalovirus exposure and HLA in healthy donors. The PCR had 60 Vbeta and 13 Jbeta primers. The table came from immunoSEQ multiplex PCR; TCRdb's copy has only in-frame clones and leaves some out. The sample includes about 130,000 clones, around 80% seen only once; the top ten take about a tenth. The material sequenced was PBMCs. Receptor source: a young man in good health and CMV-seropositive.

The chain recombines TRBV27 with TRBJ1-1; 9 bases align to TRBD1. The CDR3 runs 14 residues. Losses at the gene ends were 5 bases for V and 11 bases for J; bases not matched to a gene: 12. The germline CDR1 and CDR2 sequences are MNHEY and SMNVEV (reference sequence). CDR3 loop: CASSPGTGSLVAFF. The CDR3 DNA follows: TGTGCCAGCAGTCCCGGGACAGGGAGCTTGGTTGCTTTCTTT.

This chain links TRBV5-4 with TRBJ2-2, with D tentatively TRBD1 (6 bases). The germline gives CDR1 SGHNT, CDR2 YYREEE (reference sequence). CDR3 size: 17 residues. The V gene lost 5 bases and the J gene lost 6 bases, with 23 bases spanning the gap. CDR3 DNA sequence: TGTGCCAGCAGTTGGGACACCAACGGGGCTACGGCCGGGGAGCTGTTTTTT. It is translated as CASSWDTNGATAGELFF. Filled out from reference TRBV5-4 and TRBJ2-2, the complete variable domain reads ETGVTQSPTHLIKTRGQQVTLRCSSQSGHNTVSWYQQALGQGPQFIFQYYREEENGRGNFPPRFSGLQFPNYSSELNVNALELDDSALYLCASSWDTNGATAGELFFGEGSRLTVL.

The rearrangement uses TRBV7-9 and TRBJ1-5, with 10 bases lining up with TRBD1. The CDR3 covers 16 residues. In germline, CDR1 is SEHNR, CDR2 FQNEAQ (reference sequence). V shed 0 bases and J 2 bases; nucleotides not matched to a gene: 1. The CDR3 loop reads CASSLATGGGNQPQHF. The DNA of the CDR3 is TGTGCCAGCAGCTTAGCGACAGGGGGCGGCAATCAGCCCCAGCATTTT. The whole variable domain, remainder taken from reference TRBV7-9 and TRBJ1-5, is DTGVSQNPRHKITKRGQNVTFRCDPISEHNRLYWYRQTLGQGPEFLTYFQNEAQLEKSRLLSDRFSAERPKGSFSTLEIQRTEQGDSAMYLCASSLATGGGNQPQHFGDGTRLSIL.

This clone has just a few counts. V usage is TRBV28 and J usage is TRBJ1-2; 7 bases fit TRBD1. With V trimmed by 4 bases and J by 7 bases, 6 bases remained unmatched. The germline V gene encodes CDR1 MDHEN and CDR2 SYDVKM. The CDR3 totals 13 residues. The CDR3 protein is CASSWATGTGYTF. The CDR3 DNA reads as TGTGCCAGCAGTTGGGCGACAGGGACTGGCTACACCTTC.

The chain couples TRBV5-1 to TRBJ2-1, with 11 nucleotides matching TRBD2. CDR1 and CDR2 (germline): SGHRS, YFSETQ. The ends lost 1 base at V and 4 bases at J; junction bases unmatched: 4. The CDR3 has 16 amino acids. The CDR3 bases are TGCGCCAGCAGCTTGATGACTAGCGGGACTTACAATGAGCAGTTCTTC. Amino acid sequence: CASSLMTSGTYNEQFF. The whole variable domain, filled in from reference TRBV5-1 and TRBJ2-1, reads KAGVTQTPRYLIKTRGQQVTLSCSPISGHRSVSWYQQTPGQGLQFLFEYFSETQRNKGNFPGRFSGRQFSNSRSEMNVSTLELGDSALYLCASSLMTSGTYNEQFFGPGTRLTVL.

The CDR3 reads CSVELRRQVREQFF. The CDR3 DNA reads as TGCAGCGTTGAATTACGCCGACAGGTCAGAGAGCAGTTCTTC. This chain joins TRBV29-1 and TRBJ2-1; TRBD1 is a possible D gene (6 bases). V lost 2 bases and J lost 10, with 18 bases in between. The CDR3 runs to 14 residues. Germline V gives CDR1 SQVTM, CDR2 ANQGSEA.

The chain employs TRBV15 and TRBJ1-1; D unclear. CDR1 is LNHNV, CDR2 YYDKDF, per germline (reference sequence). The ends were cut back, 5 bases at V and 3 bases at J, with 7 bases in the middle. The CDR3 runs to 12 residues. CDR3 nucleotide sequence: TGTGCCACCAGCTTAGATGACACTGAAGCTTTCTTT. It encodes CATSLDDTEAFF.

This sequence joins TRBV7-9 and TRBJ1-1, with D possibly TRBD1 on 6 matching bases. Germline assignment: CDR1 SEHNR and CDR2 FQNEAQ (reference sequence). This CDR3 contains 15 residues. V was shortened by 4 bases and J by 1 base, with 13 bases between the two germline ends. As DNA, the CDR3 is TGTGCCAGCAGCTCCTTTACAGGGAGGAACACTGAAGCTTTCTTT. Translated: CASSSFTGRNTEAFF.

V and J are TRBV4-2 and TRBJ2-2; 8 bases agree with TRBD2. CDR3 size: 16 residues. Losses at the gene ends were 1 base for V and 2 bases for J; bases not matched to a gene: 3. CDR1 is LGHNA, CDR2 YNFKEQ, per germline. The CDR3 sequence: CASSQGRGGNTGELFF. The DNA of the CDR3 is TGTGCCAGCAGCCAAGGCCGGGGGGGTAACACCGGGGAGCTGTTTTTT.

V usage is TRBV25-1 and J usage is TRBJ2-5; a possible D gene is TRBD1 (6 bases). V lost 5 bases to trimming and J lost 4 bases, with 14 bases between them. The CDR3 spans 14 residues. Germline V gives CDR1 MGHDK, CDR2 SYGVNS. The CDR3 DNA follows: TGTGCCAGCAGTTCGGTAGGGGGTGGAGAGACCCAGTACTTC. Translation gives CASSSVGGGETQYF.

This clone appeared a single time. The chain has TRBV10-2 and TRBJ1-2; 9 bases are shared with TRBD1. With V trimmed by 6 bases and J by 4 bases, 3 bases remained unmatched. CDR1 WSHSY and CDR2 SAAADI come from the germline V gene. The CDR3 consists of 13 residues. CDR3: CASRGQGGYGYTF. As DNA, the CDR3 is TGCGCCAGCAGGGGACAGGGCGGCTATGGCTACACCTTC.

The V gene is TRBV4-2, the J gene TRBJ2-1, with 14 nucleotides matching TRBD2. This CDR3 is 15 amino acids long. Trimming took 3 bases from V and 9 from J; bases not matched to a gene: 4. CDR1 LGHNA and CDR2 YNFKEQ come from the germline V gene. Here the CDR3 reads CASSQTSGRVVEQFF. In DNA form, the CDR3 reads TGTGCCAGCAGCCAGACTAGCGGGAGGGTGGTTGAGCAGTTCTTC.

The chain joins TRBV6-4 to TRBJ2-1; D may be TRBD2 (6 bases). V lost 5 bases and J 3 bases, leaving 14 bases between the germline ends. This CDR3 has 15 residues. Looked up from germline, CDR1 is MRHNA and CDR2 is SNTAGT. The CDR3 coding sequence is TGTGCCAGCAGTCGGGACTCCGACCTCTACAATGAGCAGTTCTTC. Amino acids: CASSRDSDLYNEQFF.

This sequence joins TRBV21-1 and TRBJ2-7; the D segment call TRBD2 is taken from the table without a DNA check. TRBV21-1 is a known pseudogene. The CDR3 spans 16 residues. The DNA for the CDR3 is TGTGCCAGCAGCAAAGGGCCAGCGGGAGGCGGGGACGAGCAGTACTTC. Translating it yields CASSKGPAGGGDEQYF.

V is TRBV27 and J is TRBJ2-2; no firm D call. V was cut by 3 bases and J by 2 bases, with 22 bases left in between. The germline CDR1 and CDR2 sequences are MNHEY and SMNVEV (reference sequence). The CDR3 covers 19 residues. The CDR3 protein is CASSLRPWAQGQNTGELFF. The CDR3 bases are TGTGCCAGCAGTTTGCGCCCTTGGGCGCAAGGCCAAAACACCGGGGAGCTGTTTTTT.

The chain uses TRBV5-1 and TRBJ2-1; TRBD2 matches 12 bases. CDR3 length equals 15 residues. After removal of 4 bases from V and 13 bases from J, the junction contained 12 bases not matched to a gene. The germline V gene encodes CDR1 SGHRS and CDR2 YFSETQ. CDR3 nucleotides: TGCGCCAGCAGCCCTAATACTATGACTAGCGGGAGTCAGTTCTTC. It translates to CASSPNTMTSGSQFF.

This clone showed up just once. The V and J genes are TRBV10-3 and TRBJ1-5; weak D call: TRBD1 (6 bases). The CDR3 is 16 amino acids. CDR1 is ENHRY, CDR2 SYGVKD, per germline. V was clipped by 2 bases and J by 2 bases, with 13 bases between them. The CDR3 loop is CAISEGTIRGNQPQHF. Here the CDR3 DNA reads TGTGCCATCAGTGAGGGGACAATTCGGGGCAATCAGCCCCAGCATTTT.